The sample holds one count of the clone carrying this TCR beta chain. What it recognizes is unknown. The record originates from a study of T cells in Graves' hyperthyroidism and ophthalmopathy. Patients aged 18 to 65 had newly diagnosed hyperthyroidism that had lasted under 2 months. Diagnosing involved the use of clinical symptoms, serum thyroxine and TRAb, thyroid ultrasound and orbital computed tomography. Amplified regions were TCR beta CDR3 sequences from RNA transcripts. Using the HTBI primer set, a first-round RT-PCR was run on the TCR CDR3. TCRdb independently ran MiXCR on the multiplex PCR reads; one entry per CDR3 protein. This sample has about 540,000 distinct CDR3 sequences, with under 60% found just once. There are 12 residues in the CDR3. The V and J ends lost 4 bases and 4 bases respectively, with 7 bases between them. Germline-derived CDR1 and CDR2 are SGHVS and FQNEAQ. Study-wide points: Ophthalmopathy cases were set apart from stable hyperthyroidism by a 13 V-J model. Also found in blood were most expanded thyroid clonotypes above 0.001.

The V and J genes are TRBV7-8 and TRBJ2-5, with D hard to call. This TCR derives from a woman aged 18-29 years with Graves' hyperthyroidism. Sequencing input: peripheral blood or thyroid tissue (not recorded which). CDR3 coding DNA: TGTGCCAGCAGCTCCGACCTAGAGACCCAGTACTTC. Encoded protein: CASSSDLETQYF.